The entry below gives a single TCR beta chain sequence along with its context. CDR3 length: 15 residues. Germline CDR1 and CDR2: SGHRS and YFSETQ. The V and J ends lost 5 bases and 1 base respectively, with 13 bases between them. The sample is drawn from a study of CD4+ T cells in melanoma. The repertoire was sequenced with immunoSEQ multiplex PCR; TCRdb's copy has only in-frame clones and lacks some. The sample lists about 140,000 clones, nearly 95% occurring once. The gene calls are TRBV5-1 and TRBJ2-1; perhaps TRBD2 as D (5 bases). The source of this sequence is a human donor with melanoma. CDR3 DNA: TGCGCCAGCAGGCAAGGACTGGATTCCTACAATGAGCAGTTCTTC. Encoded protein: CASRQGLDSYNEQFF. Based on the CDR3 plus reference TRBV5-1 and TRBJ2-1, the full variable domain is KAGVTQTPRYLIKTRGQQVTLSCSPISGHRSVSWYQQTPGQGLQFLFEYFSETQRNKGNFPGRFSGRQFSNSRSEMNVSTLELGDSALYLCASRQGLDSYNEQFFGPGTRLTVL.